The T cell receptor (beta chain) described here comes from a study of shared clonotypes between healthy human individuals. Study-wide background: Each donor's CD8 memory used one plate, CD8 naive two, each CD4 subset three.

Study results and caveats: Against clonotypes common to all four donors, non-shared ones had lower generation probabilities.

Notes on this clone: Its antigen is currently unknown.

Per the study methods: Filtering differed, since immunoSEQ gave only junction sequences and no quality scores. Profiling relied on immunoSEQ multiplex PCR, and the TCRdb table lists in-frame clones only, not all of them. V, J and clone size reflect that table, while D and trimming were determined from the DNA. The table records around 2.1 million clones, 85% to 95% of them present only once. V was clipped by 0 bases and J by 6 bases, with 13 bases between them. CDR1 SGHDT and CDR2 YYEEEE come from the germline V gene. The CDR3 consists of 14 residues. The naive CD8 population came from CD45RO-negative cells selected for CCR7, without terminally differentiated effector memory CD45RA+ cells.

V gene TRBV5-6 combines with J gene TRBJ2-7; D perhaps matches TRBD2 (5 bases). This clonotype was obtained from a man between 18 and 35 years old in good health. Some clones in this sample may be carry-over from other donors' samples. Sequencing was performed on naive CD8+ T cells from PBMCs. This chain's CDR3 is CASSLGLLGGEQYF. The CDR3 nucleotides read TGTGCCAGCAGCTTGGGATTGCTTGGAGGCGAGCAGTACTTC.